This passage covers 8 T cell receptor beta chains from one sample sequenced in a study of cytomegalovirus exposure and HLA in healthy donors (dated by TCRdb to the late 2010s). Library construction relied on the immunoSEQ multiplex PCR assay. For the multiplex PCR, a mixture combining 60 forward primers for TCR Vbeta segments and 13 reverse primers for TCR Jbeta segments was used. Sourced from immuneACCESS, this table was stored by TCRdb with only in-frame sequences that have V and J called. A share of the clones is absent; for the studies checked, an unresolved V gene accounts for under half, and the remainder has no known explanation. Recorded for this sample are under 150,000 clones; roughly four fifths of them occurred a single time. The top ten clones comprise 2.7% of the sample. The material sequenced was PBMCs. The receptors derive from a boy younger than 10 in good health and CMV-seronegative.

The chain joins TRBV11-3 to TRBJ2-1, with 7 nucleotides matching TRBD2. V was pared by 1 base and J by 9 bases, with 12 bases of the junction left unmatched. The germline CDR1 and CDR2 sequences are SGHNT and YENEEA. The CDR3 length is 16 residues. The CDR3 sequence: CASSLGGGGVESEQFF. DNA of the CDR3: TGTGCCAGCAGCTTAGGGGGGGGAGGTGTTGAGTCTGAGCAGTTCTTC.

The V call is TRBV7-2, the J call TRBJ1-1, with a possible D match to TRBD1 (6 bases). CDR3 length: 14 amino acids. V was trimmed by 5 bases and J by 0 bases, leaving 10 bases between them. In germline, CDR1 is SGHTA, CDR2 FQGNSA. CDR3 region: CASSLTGLNTEAFF. The CDR3 region has the DNA TGTGCCAGCAGCCTGACAGGCTTGAACACTGAAGCTTTCTTT.

The V gene is TRBV4-3, the J gene TRBJ2-5; TRBD1 is a possible D gene (7 bases). Germline V gives CDR1 LGHNA, CDR2 YSLEER. The CDR3 has 17 residues. V lost 0 bases and J 5 bases, leaving 19 bases between the germline ends. This chain's CDR3 is CASSQDLARGVWETQYF. CDR3 coding DNA: TGCGCCAGCAGCCAAGATCTGGCCAGGGGGGTGTGGGAGACCCAGTACTTC.

This clone was detected once. This chain uses TRBV18 with TRBJ1-1; 7 bases are a match to TRBD1. The V and J ends lost 4 bases and 10 bases, in that order; junction bases with no gene match: 3. The CDR3 runs to 11 residues. CDR1 is KGHSH, CDR2 LQKENI, per germline. Here the CDR3 reads CASSQQGLAFF. The CDR3 coding sequence is TGTGCCAGCTCACAACAGGGGCTAGCTTTCTTT.

This clone has just one count. V and J are TRBV19 and TRBJ1-1; tentatively, D is TRBD1 (6 bases). There are 12 residues in the CDR3. The V gene's germline CDR1 is LNHDA and CDR2 SQIVND (reference sequence). Trimming left V 6 bases short and J 5 bases short, with 10 bases between. CDR3 in DNA: TGTGCCAGTAGCGACAGGAAAACTGAAGCTTTCTTT. Its protein is CASSDRKTEAFF.

The chain links TRBV6-1 to TRBJ2-7; tentative D call: TRBD2 (6 bases). Looked up from germline, CDR1 is MNHNS and CDR2 is SASEGT. The germline V and J ends were trimmed by 0 bases and 0 bases, with 9 bases remaining between them. The CDR3 totals 15 residues. The CDR3 region is CASSEADGSSYEQYF. In DNA form, the CDR3 reads TGTGCCAGCAGTGAAGCGGACGGGAGCTCCTACGAGCAGTACTTC.

V usage is TRBV7-9 and J usage is TRBJ2-3; 9 bases are shared with TRBD2. Trimming removed 4 bases from V and 0 bases from J; junction bases left unmatched: 14. Germline V gene data show CDR1 as SEHNR and CDR2 as FQNEAQ (reference sequence). The length of the CDR3 is 19 residues. This chain's CDR3 is CASSYPALAGFSSTDTQYF. The CDR3 DNA reads as TGTGCCAGCAGCTACCCCGCTCTAGCGGGGTTCTCTAGCACAGATACGCAGTATTTT.

The chain employs TRBV25-1 and TRBJ2-5; D not resolved. The CDR3 loop spans 12 amino acids. Trimming stripped 0 bases from V and 4 bases from J, with 3 bases between. Germline values: CDR1 MGHDK, CDR2 SYGVNS. CDR3 bases: TGTGCCAGCAGTGAATACGGAGAGACCCAGTACTTC. Protein product: CASSEYGETQYF.